The clone carrying this T cell receptor beta chain was observed many times. What it binds is unknown. This record belongs to a study of T-cell reconstitution after alpha-beta-depleted transplantation in children. Study-level results: T-cell counts and diversity at one year post-transplant came mainly from newly produced T cells. In patients about two months after transplant, alpha-beta T cells reportedly arose from several hundred expanded graft clones.

The ends were cut back, 6 bases at V and 1 base at J, with 12 bases in the middle. The CDR3 contains 14 residues. Researchers prepared the TCRbeta library using unique molecular identifiers, the study reports. One entry per CDR3 protein results from TCRdb running MiXCR on the PCR reads. The table has 15,000 to 20,000 distinct CDR3 sequences, 4.5% to 6.5% seen once; the top ten hold roughly 7%. The J gene is TRBJ1-1, the V gene TRBV12-3 or TRBV12-4; D unclear. The source material was PBMCs, sampled before TCRalphabeta/CD19-depleted stem cell transplant. The TCR comes from a boy aged 5 to 17 with acute lymphoblastic leukemia, due to receive a stem cell transplant. The CDR3 coding sequence is TGTGCCAGCAGCCCATGGGCGGGGAACACTGAAGCTTTCTTT. Its protein product is CASSPWAGNTEAFF.